This is a list of T cell receptor beta chains from one sample in a study of CD4 T cells in relation to SARS-CoV-2 and coronaviruses. Sequencing used immunoSEQ multiplex PCR; TCRdb keeps in-frame clones, though not all of them. The sample has around 23,000 clones, 70% to 75% seen once. For these receptors, no antigen is known. Sequenced sample: CD4+ T cells from PBMCs, cultured in vitro. All receptors derive from a human donor in good health. The CDR3 runs from the conserved cysteine through the conserved F or W. The D gene is left open where the match is weak. Clone size appears in some rows only: once, few, many, or a class for an expanded clone.

size	D	J	V	CDR3	DNA
NA	NA	TRBJ1-1	TRBV4-1	CASSQTGNTEAFF	TGCGCCAGCAGCCAAACGGGGAACACTGAAGCTTTCTTT
NA	NA	TRBJ2-7	TRBV11-3	CASSSGVGYEQYF	TGTGCCAGCAGCTCAGGGGTCGGATACGAGCAGTACTTC
NA	NA	TRBJ1-1	TRBV12-3/TRBV12-4	CASSWGRNTEAFF	TGTGCCAGCAGTTGGGGGCGGAACACTGAAGCTTTCTTT
NA	NA	TRBJ2-2	TRBV6-2/TRBV6-3	CASSPLWGSETGELFF	TGTGCCAGCAGCCCTCTGTGGGGGAGTGAGACCGGGGAGCTGTTTTTT
NA	NA	TRBJ1-1	TRBV27	CASSLGPGLNTEAFF	TGTGCCAGCAGTCTCGGGCCAGGGCTTAACACTGAAGCTTTCTTT
NA	TRBD1	TRBJ1-1	TRBV18	CASSPPGQGAEAFF	TGTGCCAGCTCACCACCGGGACAGGGGGCAGAAGCTTTCTTT
NA	NA	TRBJ2-2	TRBV2	CASSESSGGAGELFF	TGTGCCAGCAGTGAAAGCTCCGGCGGCGCCGGGGAGCTGTTTTTT
NA	NA	TRBJ2-2	TRBV6-5	CASRFGSNTGELFF	TGTGCCAGCAGGTTCGGCTCGAACACCGGGGAGCTGTTTTTT
NA	NA	TRBJ2-3	TRBV6-1	CASSEMSSSLTDTQYF	TGTGCCAGCAGTGAAATGTCTAGTAGCCTTACAGATACGCAGTATTTT
NA	NA	TRBJ2-3	TRBV7-3	CASSLATTSTDTQYF	TGTGCCAGCAGCTTAGCAACTACTAGCACAGATACGCAGTATTTT
NA	TRBD1	TRBJ2-2	TRBV11-2	CASSLQGADTGELFF	TGTGCCAGCAGTCTCCAGGGGGCTGACACCGGGGAGCTGTTTTTT
NA	NA	TRBJ1-1	TRBV11-2	CASSLGRTLLGAFF	TGTGCCAGCAGCTTAGGTCGGACGCTGTTAGGAGCTTTCTTT
NA	NA	TRBJ1-6	TRBV23-1	CASSQADRDKPYSPLHF	TGCGCCAGCAGTCAAGCAGACCGGGACAAACCCTATTCACCCCTCCACTTT
few	NA	TRBJ2-7	TRBV29-1	CSVLRSGYEQYF	TGCAGCGTTCTTCGCAGCGGATACGAGCAGTACTTC